A single sample is the source of the 21 T cell receptor beta chains below, sequenced in a study of blood T cell repertoires in COVID-19. Sequencing was performed with immunoSEQ multiplex PCR; in TCRdb, only in-frame clones are kept and a portion is missing. The sample shows 300,000 or so clones, around four fifths of them seen only once. Material for sequencing was peripheral blood. The receptors come from a woman aged 45-59 years with active or convalescent COVID-19.

This rearrangement joins TRBV20-1 to TRBJ1-2, with D hard to call. Trimming stripped 5 bases from V and 3 bases from J, with 7 bases between. The CDR3 sequence is 11 residues long. The germline CDR1 and CDR2 sequences are DFQATT and SNEGSKA (reference sequence). The CDR3 loop is CSASRDYGYTF. In DNA, the CDR3 is TGCAGTGCTTCCCGCGACTATGGCTACACCTTC.

As regards this clone: The junction departs from the called germline gene at one end, perhaps through a read error. The V and J genes are TRBV7-9 and TRBJ2-5, with D unresolved. CDR1 is SEHNR, CDR2 FQNEAQ, per germline (reference sequence). The CDR3 extends over 13 amino acids. CDR3 sequence (DNA): TGTGCCAGCAGCTCGATGACTCAAGGGACCCAGTACTTC. It yields the protein CASSSMTQGTQYF. The full variable domain, rest sourced from reference TRBV7-9 and TRBJ2-5, is DTGVSQNPRHKITKRGQNVTFRCDPISEHNRLYWYRQTLGQGPEFLTYFQNEAQLEKSRLLSDRFSAERPKGSFSTLEIQRTEQGDSAMYLCASSSMTQGTQYFGPGTRLLVL.

This chain connects TRBV12-3 or TRBV12-4 to TRBJ1-2; 7 bases agree with TRBD1. The CDR3 sequence is 13 residues long. Trimming cost V 5 bases and J 4 bases; bases outside gene matches: 4. CDR3 residues: CASSPDRSYGYTF. CDR3 DNA: TGTGCCAGCAGTCCGGACAGGTCCTATGGCTACACCTTC.

This chain links TRBV21-1 with TRBJ1-1; the listed D gene, TRBD1, was not tested against the DNA. TRBV21-1 is a documented pseudogene. The CDR3 length is 17 residues. The CDR3 DNA reads as TGTGCCAGCAGCAAAGGGAAGGCGGGACAGGGGCGACTTGAAGCTTTCTTT. Translated: CASSKGKAGQGRLEAFF.

This clone showed up just a few times. The chain joins TRBV5-1 to TRBJ2-3; the match to TRBD2 covers 13 bases. Trimming at V came to 7 bases and at J to 6 bases, leaving 2 bases not matched to a gene. Germline CDR1 is SGHRS and CDR2 is YFSETQ. The CDR3 length is 13 residues. The CDR3 DNA sequence: TGCGCCAGCGGACTAGCGGGAGACGATACGCAGTATTTT. Translated: CASGLAGDDTQYF.

For the CDR3, the DNA is TGTGCCAGCAGGGATCTAGCGGGATTCAACAATGAGCAGTTCTTC. This translates into CASRDLAGFNNEQFF. This chain uses TRBV6-5 with TRBJ2-1; TRBD2 matches at 9 bases. This CDR3 is built from 15 residues. Germline V lookup: CDR1 MNHEY, CDR2 SVGAGI. The trim removed 6 bases at V and 5 bases at J, leaving 8 bases unmatched.

V and J are TRBV19 and TRBJ2-7, with 7 bases identical to TRBD2. The CDR3 has 13 amino acids. In germline, CDR1 is LNHDA, CDR2 SQIVND (reference sequence). V lost 1 base to trimming and J lost 6 bases; unmatched junction nucleotides: 3. CDR3 bases: TGTGCCAGTAGTATAGTTGCGGGGGTCGAGCAGTACTTC. Encoded protein: CASSIVAGVEQYF.

This rearrangement joins TRBV19 to TRBJ2-4, with a tentative D call TRBD2 (6 bases). The germline CDR1 and CDR2 sequences are LNHDA and SQIVND (reference sequence). V dropped 6 bases and J dropped 2 bases, with 14 bases sitting between them. CDR3 length: 15 amino acids. CDR3 loop: CASRERAVPKNIQYF. Written as DNA, the CDR3 is TGTGCCAGTAGGGAGCGGGCAGTTCCCAAAAACATTCAGTACTTC.

The CDR3 spells CASRYGANTGELFF. CDR3 nucleotide sequence: TGTGCCAGCAGATACGGGGCGAACACCGGGGAGCTGTTTTTT. The chain combines TRBV25-1 with TRBJ2-2; D perhaps matches TRBD2 (5 bases). CDR3 length: 14 residues. CDR1 and CDR2 from the germline V gene are MGHDK and SYGVNS. V lost 6 bases and J 0 bases, leaving 8 bases between the germline ends.

The chain uses TRBV28 and TRBJ1-4; D is uncertain. This CDR3 is 14 amino acids long. The germline gives CDR1 MDHEN, CDR2 SYDVKM. V dropped 3 bases and J dropped 6 bases, with 11 bases sitting between them. This CDR3 is CASSLLADYEKLFF. CDR3 DNA: TGTGCCAGCAGTTTGTTGGCTGACTATGAAAAACTGTTTTTT. The full variable domain, its missing parts supplied by reference TRBV28 and TRBJ1-4, is DVKVTQSSRYLVKRTGEKVFLECVQDMDHENMFWYRQDPGLGLRLIYFSYDVKMKEKGDIPEGYSVSREKKERFSLILESASTNQTSMYLCASSLLADYEKLFFGSGTQLSVL.

The chain employs TRBV5-4 and TRBJ2-1, with 10 bases matching TRBD1. Germline V gene lookup returns CDR1 SGHNT and CDR2 YYREEE (reference sequence). The CDR3 is 12 residues long. V gave up 4 bases and J gave up 8 bases; unmatched junction bases: 0. CDR3 DNA sequence: TGTGCCAGCAGCGGGACAGGGGATGAGCAGTTCTTC. This sequence encodes CASSGTGDEQFF.

This clone was counted between two and nine times. This chain joins TRBV18 and TRBJ1-6; 9 nucleotides line up with TRBD1. The J segment lost 6 bases and the V segment lost 6 bases, leaving 18 bases of the junction unmatched. The CDR3 extends over 19 amino acids. CDR1 is KGHSH and CDR2 is LQKENI in the germline V gene. The CDR3 here is CASSRGIRDRVGGNSPLHF. The CDR3 DNA reads as TGTGCCAGCTCGCGAGGCATCCGGGACAGGGTTGGAGGTAATTCACCCCTCCACTTT.

This clone was seen ten or more times. The chain has TRBV13 and TRBJ1-4; unclear D gene. The V end lost 3 bases, the J end lost 7 bases, and 12 bases lay between the germline ends. CDR1 is PRHDT, CDR2 FYEKMQ, per germline (reference sequence). The CDR3 has 14 residues. The CDR3 DNA reads as TGTGCCAGCAGCTTTGCGCGTAGATCTGAAAAACTGTTTTTT. Its translation is CASSFARRSEKLFF.

V usage is TRBV18 and J usage is TRBJ2-3, with a possible D match to TRBD2 (5 bases). The CDR3 loop spans 13 amino acids. The germline V gene encodes CDR1 KGHSH and CDR2 LQKENI. V was shortened by 6 bases and J by 4 bases, with 11 bases between the two germline ends. In nucleotides, the CDR3 is TGTGCCAGCTCGGAAGGGAGCCCAGATACGCAGTATTTT. This encodes CASSEGSPDTQYF.

The chain has TRBV11-2 and TRBJ1-1; a weak D match, TRBD1 (6 bases). V lost 5 bases, J lost 5 bases, and 12 bases lay in between. The germline gives CDR1 SGHAT, CDR2 FQNNGV. The CDR3 sequence is 13 residues long. The CDR3 DNA follows: TGTGCCAGCAGCGCACAGGGTAGGACTGAAGCTTTCTTT. Residues: CASSAQGRTEAFF.

The chain recombines TRBV3-1 (or the pseudogene TRBV3-2) with TRBJ1-1, with D tentatively TRBD1 (6 bases). The germline V gene encodes CDR1 LGHDT and CDR2 YNNKEL (reference sequence). V lost 4 bases, J lost 1 base, and 16 bases lay in between. CDR3 length: 16 amino acids. The CDR3 loop reads CASSPPRTAKNTEAFF. CDR3 bases: TGTGCCAGCAGCCCCCCCCGGACAGCTAAGAACACTGAAGCTTTCTTT.

This sequence joins TRBV5-6 and TRBJ2-2; 8 bases map to TRBD1. Germline CDR1 and CDR2: SGHDT and YYEEEE. J lost 3 bases, V lost 7 bases, and 8 bases had no gene match. The CDR3 length is 15 residues. CDR3 residues: CASESGQEYTGELFF. CDR3 nucleotides: TGTGCCAGCGAGTCGGGACAGGAGTACACCGGGGAGCTGTTTTTT.

V and J are TRBV12-3 or TRBV12-4 and TRBJ1-1; D gene uncertain. V lost 7 bases and J lost 1, with 4 bases in between. The CDR3 is 11 residues long. CDR3 sequence: CASTPNTEAFF. The CDR3, as DNA: TGTGCCAGCACTCCGAACACTGAAGCTTTCTTT.

The chain recombines TRBV7-3 with TRBJ2-2; 8 bases fit TRBD2. The CDR3 contains 17 residues. Germline-derived CDR1 and CDR2 are SGHTA and FQGTGA. Trimming removed 5 bases from V and 4 bases from J; junction bases left unmatched: 12. The CDR3 DNA is TGTGCCAGCAGCCAGCTGCCGGGACTAGGGCGCACCGGGGAGCTGTTTTTT. It is translated as CASSQLPGLGRTGELFF. Filled out from reference TRBV7-3 and TRBJ2-2, the complete variable domain reads GAGVSQTPSNKVTEKGKYVELRCDPISGHTALYWYRQSLGQGPEFLIYFQGTGAADDSGLPNDRFFAVRPEGSVSTLKIQRTERGDSAVYLCASSQLPGLGRTGELFFGEGSRLTVL.

The chain combines TRBV19 with TRBJ1-2; a weak D match, TRBD1 (5 bases). CDR3 length: 15 residues. Germline values: CDR1 LNHDA, CDR2 SQIVND (reference sequence). The V and J ends lost 2 bases and 2 bases respectively, with 12 bases between them. As DNA, the CDR3 is TGTGCCAGTAGTATACTTCTGGGGGGGAACTATGGCTACACCTTC. Protein product: CASSILLGGNYGYTF.

In DNA, the CDR3 is TGTGCCAGCAGCTTACAGGGTGACACCGGGGAGCTGTTTTTT. Amino acid sequence: CASSLQGDTGELFF. This chain joins TRBV5-5 and TRBJ2-2; TRBD1 is a possible D gene (6 bases). V lost 2 bases to trimming and J lost 3 bases, with 8 bases between them. Germline-derived CDR1 and CDR2 are SGHKS and YYEKEE (reference sequence). The CDR3 runs 14 residues.